These 12 T cell receptor beta chains came from one sample sequenced in a study of molecular identifiers for immune sequencing clone quantification. TCRdb passed the PCR reads through MiXCR, listing each CDR3 protein once. Of over 85,000 distinct CDR3 sequences in the sample, roughly 25% were seen once. Material: naive CD8+ T cells from blood, with Jurkat cell RNA spiked in. Subset defined: FACS-sorted CD8+CD4-CCR7+CD45RA+ naive T cells. The origin of the receptors is a human donor in good health. Some libraries in this study had Jurkat cell RNA spiked in.

This clonotype has a handful of counts. The genes are TRBV20-1 and TRBJ2-1; D unresolved. Trimming took 4 bases from V and 0 from J, leaving 13 bases between them. This CDR3 is 15 amino acids long. The germline V gene encodes CDR1 DFQATT and CDR2 SNEGSKA (reference sequence). The DNA of the CDR3 is TGCAGTGCTATGATCGCCGTAAGCTCCTACAATGAGCAGTTCTTC. Amino acids: CSAMIAVSSYNEQFF.

The chain has TRBV20-1 and TRBJ1-1, with 7 nucleotides matching TRBD1. V gave up 3 bases and J gave up 1 base; unmatched junction bases: 5. Germline V lookup: CDR1 DFQATT, CDR2 SNEGSKA (reference sequence). This CDR3 is built from 14 residues. This CDR3 is CSARTGLGNTEAFF. Written as DNA, the CDR3 is TGCAGTGCTAGGACAGGGCTGGGGAACACTGAAGCTTTCTTT.

A note on this clonotype: A clone one base away is much larger, so this may be a read error. The chain combines TRBV19 with TRBJ2-7; tentatively, D is TRBD2 (6 bases). CDR3 size: 15 residues. Per germline, CDR1 LNHDA and CDR2 SQIVND (reference sequence). The germline V and J ends were trimmed by 5 bases and 4 bases, with 18 bases remaining between them. The CDR3 region is CASSPSVREEYEQYF. CDR3 coding DNA: TGTGCCAGTAGTCCTTCGGTCAGGGAGGAATACGAGCAGTACTTC.

This chain connects TRBV13 to TRBJ2-1; the D is unclear. The V gene's germline CDR1 is PRHDT and CDR2 FYEKMQ (reference sequence). The V end lost 0 bases, the J end lost 13 bases, and 19 bases lay between the germline ends. The CDR3 consists of 15 residues. CDR3 residues: CASSLGRSFGPGQFF. Here the CDR3 DNA reads TGTGCCAGCAGCTTAGGCCGTTCGTTTGGCCCCGGTCAGTTCTTC.

This clonotype has ten or more counts. CDR3 in DNA: TGCAGTGCTAACAAGGGGGGCACTGAAGCTTTCTTT. Translation: CSANKGGTEAFF. This chain joins TRBV20-1 and TRBJ1-1; tentative D call: TRBD1 (6 bases). There are 12 residues in the CDR3. Between the trimmed V and J ends, which lost 4 bases and 4 bases, there was a span of 10 bases. The germline V gene has CDR1 DFQATT and CDR2 SNEGSKA (reference sequence).

On this clonotype itself: One end of the junction varies from germline; a read error may be responsible. This chain links TRBV2 with TRBJ2-1; 11 bases match TRBD2. The germline V gene has CDR1 SNHLY and CDR2 FYNNEI. The CDR3 runs 16 residues. CDR3: CASSGQTSGTYNEQLF. CDR3 in DNA: TGTGCCAGCAGTGGTCAGACTAGCGGGACTTACAATGAGCAGCTCTTC.

This chain uses TRBV11-3 with TRBJ2-1, with TRBD2 matching over 7 bases. Germline assignment: CDR1 SGHNT and CDR2 YENEEA. V trimming: 5 bases; J trimming: 3 bases; junction bases outside the gene matches: 7. The CDR3 covers 15 residues. CDR3 region: CASSPGREYYNEQFF. CDR3 bases: TGTGCCAGCAGCCCTGGGCGGGAGTACTACAATGAGCAGTTCTTC.

About this clonotype: This may be a read error, as it is one base from a much larger clone. J is TRBJ2-7 and V is TRBV7-9; D perhaps matches TRBD2 (6 bases). Looked up from germline, CDR1 is SEHNR and CDR2 is FQNEAQ (reference sequence). Trimming cost V 3 bases and J 2 bases, with 14 bases left between them. This CDR3 spans 15 amino acids. The CDR3 loop reads CASSFTSSGPYEQYF. Written as DNA, the CDR3 is TGTGCCAGCAGCTTTACTAGCAGCGGCCCCTACGAGCAGTACTTC.

The table lists this clonotype with a few counts. V is TRBV9 and J is TRBJ2-3, with D possibly matching TRBD2 (6 bases). Germline loops: CDR1 SGDLS, CDR2 YYNGEE. The V end was cut by 5 bases, the J end by 2 bases, with 15 bases between. The CDR3 spans 15 residues. The CDR3 sequence is CASRAGGLPTDTQYF. The CDR3, as DNA: TGTGCCAGCAGGGCCGGGGGACTCCCCACAGATACGCAGTATTTT.

This clonotype was counted ten times or more. The CDR3 nucleotides are TGTGCCAGCAGCTTAGCGTGGGCTAGCAACGAAGAGACCCAGTACTTC. The encoded protein is CASSLAWASNEETQYF. The genes are TRBV7-9 and TRBJ2-5; D is possibly TRBD2 (5 bases). CDR3 length: 16 amino acids. Per germline, CDR1 SEHNR and CDR2 FQNEAQ (reference sequence). V was clipped by 0 bases and J by 3 bases, with 14 bases between them.

The CDR3 is CASSLVVSAETQYF. Written as DNA, the CDR3 is TGTGCCAGCAGCTTAGTTGTTAGCGCCGAGACCCAGTACTTC. The chain joins TRBV7-9 to TRBJ2-5; possible D gene TRBD2, 5 bases. V lost 1 base to trimming and J lost 5 bases, with 11 bases between them. Looked up from germline, CDR1 is SEHNR and CDR2 is FQNEAQ (reference sequence). The CDR3 has 14 residues.

This clonotype came up a few times. The chain is built from TRBV9 and TRBJ1-1; 8 bases match TRBD1. The trim removed 4 bases at V and 1 base at J, leaving 15 bases unmatched. This CDR3 has 18 amino acids. Germline loops: CDR1 SGDLS, CDR2 YYNGEE. The CDR3 sequence is CASSPRTGNDIQNTEAFF. CDR3 nucleotide sequence: TGTGCCAGCAGCCCCCGGACAGGGAACGATATTCAGAACACTGAAGCTTTCTTT.